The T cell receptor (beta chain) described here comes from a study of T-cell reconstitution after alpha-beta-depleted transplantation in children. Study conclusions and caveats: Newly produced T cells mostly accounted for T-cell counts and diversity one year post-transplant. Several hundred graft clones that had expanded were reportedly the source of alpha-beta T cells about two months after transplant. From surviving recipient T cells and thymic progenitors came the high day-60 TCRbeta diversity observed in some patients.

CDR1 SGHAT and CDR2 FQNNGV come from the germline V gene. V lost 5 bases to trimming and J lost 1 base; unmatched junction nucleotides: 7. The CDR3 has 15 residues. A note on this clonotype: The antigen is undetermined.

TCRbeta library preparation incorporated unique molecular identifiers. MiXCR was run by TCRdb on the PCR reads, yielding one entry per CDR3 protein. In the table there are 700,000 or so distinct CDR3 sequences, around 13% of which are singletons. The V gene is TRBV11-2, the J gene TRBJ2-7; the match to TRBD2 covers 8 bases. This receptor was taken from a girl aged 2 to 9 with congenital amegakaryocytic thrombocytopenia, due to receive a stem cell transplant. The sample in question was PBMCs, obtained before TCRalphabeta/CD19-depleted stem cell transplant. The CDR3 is CASSKSGSGSYEQYF. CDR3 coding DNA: TGTGCCAGCAGCAAAAGCGGGAGCGGGTCCTACGAGCAGTACTTC. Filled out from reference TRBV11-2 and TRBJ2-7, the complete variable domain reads EAGVAQSPRYKIIEKRQSVAFWCNPISGHATLYWYQQILGQGPKLLIQFQNNGVVDDSQLPKDRFSAERLKGVDSTLKIQPAKLEDSAVYLCASSKSGSGSYEQYFGPGTRLTVT.